These 6 T cell receptor beta chains were all obtained from the same sample, sequenced in a study of technical replicates of blood from a few donors. TCRdb's table, derived via immunoSEQ multiplex PCR, lists solely in-frame clones and lacks some. The sample lists 80,000 to 85,000 clones; approximately 89% were seen once. The sample comprised T cells isolated from PBMCs. Receptors were obtained from a human donor in good health.

The chain links TRBV4-1 to TRBJ1-5; D gene ambiguous. This CDR3 comprises 13 residues. The germline CDR1 and CDR2 sequences are MGHRA and YSYEKL. V was shortened by 1 base and J by 5 bases, with 6 bases between the two germline ends. CDR3 bases: TGCGCCAGCAGCCAAGGGAGAGATCAGCCCCAGCATTTT. Translation: CASSQGRDQPQHF.

This clone was picked up one time. V is TRBV4-3 and J is TRBJ2-7; D call uncertain. This CDR3 is 13 amino acids long. V lost 3 bases and J 3 bases, leaving 9 bases between the germline ends. Germline CDR1 is LGHNA and CDR2 is YSLEER. The CDR3 nucleotides read TGCGCCAGCAGCCAGTCTCCCCTCTACGAGCAGTACTTC. It translates to CASSQSPLYEQYF.

This sequence joins TRBV5-4 and TRBJ2-7, with D possibly being TRBD1 (5 bases). The CDR3 covers 12 residues. Germline V gene sequence: CDR1 SGHNT, CDR2 YYREEE (reference sequence). V was shortened by 2 bases and J by 3 bases, with 6 bases between the two germline ends. In DNA, the CDR3 is TGTGCCAGCAGCTTTGACAGCTACGAGCAGTACTTC. It yields the protein CASSFDSYEQYF.

The J gene is TRBJ2-7, the V gene TRBV11-2; D is unresolved. The germline V gene has CDR1 SGHAT and CDR2 FQNNGV. CDR3 length equals 12 residues. V was cut by 4 bases and J by 2 bases, with 6 bases left in between. The CDR3: CASSSIAYEQYF. For the CDR3, the DNA is TGTGCCAGCAGCTCCATAGCCTACGAGCAGTACTTC.

The V and J genes are TRBV5-1 and TRBJ1-2; 9 nucleotides line up with TRBD1. The germline CDR1 and CDR2 sequences are SGHRS and YFSETQ. This CDR3 spans 15 amino acids. The V segment lost 3 bases and the J segment 3 bases; nucleotides outside the gene matches: 6. The CDR3 nucleotides read TGCGCCAGCAGCTCACCGGGACAGGGCTACTATGGCTACACCTTC. This codes for CASSSPGQGYYGYTF.

The chain has TRBV4-1 and TRBJ1-5, with D perhaps TRBD1 (5 bases). CDR1 MGHRA and CDR2 YSYEKL come from the germline V gene. The CDR3 loop spans 15 amino acids. With 0 bases removed from V and 11 bases from J, the gap between germline ends came to 17 bases. The CDR3 region has the DNA TGCGCCAGCAGCCAAGATGAGGCAGGGCTTAGGACCCAGCATTTT. Residues: CASSQDEAGLRTQHF.